The present T cell receptor (beta chain) was sequenced within a study of blood T cells in healthy people across ages. Next came a second PCR, run for roughly 6 to 11 cycles, which used a sample-barcoded 5' primer along with a J-beta primer mix. Each cDNA molecule carried a tag from a template-switch adaptor that contained 12 random nucleotides. A minimum of 2.5 million CDR3-containing paired-end reads was obtained for each sample. Each CDR3 protein gets one entry after TCRdb re-called the 5' RACE reads with MiXCR. The sample lists approximately 700,000 distinct CDR3 sequences, roughly 32% seen once, with 15% in the top ten. Germline V lookup: CDR1 LNHNV, CDR2 YYDKDF (reference sequence). This CDR3 comprises 17 residues. Trimming removed 0 bases from V and 6 bases from J; junction bases left unmatched: 11. This clonotype turned up a few times. Its antigen remains unknown. Overall study results and limits: Getting older went along with TCR beta diversity per million T cells dropping roughly linearly.

A minimum of 7 million PBMCs was isolated per sample. Material: blood. The clonotype originates from a woman older than 75 in good health. This rearrangement joins TRBV15 to TRBJ1-5; 7 bases are shared with TRBD1. CDR3 DNA sequence: TGTGCCACCAGCAGAGATGGGCGAGGGGGCATCGGTCAGCCCCAGCATTTT. This codes for CATSRDGRGGIGQPQHF.